Listed here are 13 T cell receptor beta chains from one sample, sequenced in a study of OX40 agonist ivuxolimab in advanced cancers. The method was immunoSEQ multiplex PCR; TCRdb's version includes in-frame clones alone and lacks a portion of them. Here the sample spans 50,000 to 70,000 clones, over 75% being singletons. The sample was CD4+ or CD8+ T cells sorted from blood, taken in a trial of the OX40 agonist ivuxolimab. The receptors shown here come from an adult with an advanced solid tumor such as melanoma, head and neck, liver or kidney cancer.

As to this clone: The germline gene is not matched at one end of the junction; a read error may be the cause. Other DNA sequences in the same sample also yield this CDR3. The chain's CDR3 is CASSFGHVGEQYF. Written as DNA, the CDR3 is TGCGCCAGCAGTTTTGGTCACGTGGGCGAGCAGTACTTC. V gene TRBV27 combines with J gene TRBJ2-7; D is uncertain. This CDR3 comprises 13 residues. Germline V gives CDR1 MNHEY, CDR2 SMNVEV (reference sequence).

Remarks on this clone: The germline gene is not matched at one end of the junction; a read error may be the cause. The chain uses TRBV27 and TRBJ1-1; D might be TRBD1 (5 bases). Looked up from germline, CDR1 is MNHEY and CDR2 is SMNVEV (reference sequence). The CDR3 runs 14 residues. The CDR3: CASSSSIYGARGVF. The DNA of the CDR3 is TGTGCCAGCAGTTCATCCATTTACGGAGCCCGGGGGGTTTTT.

The chain combines TRBV5-1 with TRBJ2-5; perhaps D is TRBD1 or TRBD2 (5 bases each). The CDR3 sequence is 13 residues long. V lost 5 bases and J lost 4, with 12 bases in between. Germline V lookup: CDR1 SGHRS, CDR2 YFSETQ. The CDR3 bases are TGCGCCAGCAGGCTAGCAGGGATAGAGACCCAGTACTTC. This codes for CASRLAGIETQYF. Based on the CDR3 plus reference TRBV5-1 and TRBJ2-5, the full variable domain is KAGVTQTPRYLIKTRGQQVTLSCSPISGHRSVSWYQQTPGQGLQFLFEYFSETQRNKGNFPGRFSGRQFSNSRSEMNVSTLELGDSALYLCASRLAGIETQYFGPGTRLLVL.

This chain uses TRBV13 with TRBJ1-2; 10 positions match TRBD1. Germline-derived CDR1 and CDR2 are PRHDT and FYEKMQ (reference sequence). The CDR3 spans 17 residues. V dropped 4 bases and J dropped 4; count of bases not matched to a gene: 12. The DNA of the CDR3 is TGTGCCAGCAGCTCAACCGGGACAGGGGCAATGCGCTATGGCTACACCTTC. This translates into CASSSTGTGAMRYGYTF.

This clone was observed once. The rearrangement links TRBV9 to TRBJ2-7; D assignment may be TRBD1 or TRBD2 (5 bases each). This CDR3 is built from 14 residues. Between the trimmed V and J ends, which lost 3 bases and 5 bases, there was a span of 15 bases. Germline V CDR1 and CDR2: SGDLS, YYNGEE. The CDR3 region is CASSGLKTGHEQYF. In DNA, the CDR3 is TGTGCCAGCAGCGGACTAAAAACAGGCCACGAGCAGTACTTC.

The V and J genes are TRBV9 and TRBJ2-7; D is undetermined. CDR1 is SGDLS, CDR2 YYNGEE, per germline. V lost 0 bases, J lost 4 bases, and 11 bases lay in between. This CDR3 contains 14 residues. As DNA, the CDR3 is TGTGCCAGCAGCGTAGGGTCCTCGGATTACGAGCAGTACTTC. It codes for CASSVGSSDYEQYF.

The J gene is TRBJ1-2, the V gene TRBV7-9; D may be TRBD1 (6 bases). V dropped 2 bases and J dropped 7 bases, with 14 bases sitting between them. CDR3 size: 14 residues. CDR1 is SEHNR, CDR2 FQNEAQ, per germline (reference sequence). In DNA form, the CDR3 reads TGTGCCAGCAGCTTAACTGCAGGGGATGGTGGCTACACCTTC. Translation: CASSLTAGDGGYTF.

The rearrangement joins TRBV7-2 to TRBJ2-7; D is uncertain. The CDR3 runs to 13 residues. The V end was cut by 3 bases, the J end by 3 bases, with 9 bases between. Per the germline V gene, CDR1 is SGHTA and CDR2 is FQGNSA. The CDR3 is CASSFITHYEQYF. CDR3 coding DNA: TGTGCCAGCAGCTTTATCACCCACTACGAGCAGTACTTC.

This rearrangement joins TRBV19 to TRBJ1-4; 10 nucleotides agree with TRBD1. J lost 3 bases, V lost 5 bases, and 9 bases had no gene match. The CDR3 extends over 17 amino acids. Germline CDR1 and CDR2: LNHDA and SQIVND (reference sequence). The CDR3 reads CASSHPGQGISNEKLFF. DNA of the CDR3: TGTGCCAGTAGTCACCCGGGACAGGGGATCTCTAATGAAAAACTGTTTTTT.

This chain uses TRBV29-1 with TRBJ2-1; tentative D call: TRBD2 (5 bases). V shed 3 bases and J shed 6 bases, with 9 bases lying between them. Germline V gene data show CDR1 as SQVTM and CDR2 as ANQGSEA. The CDR3 is 12 amino acids. CDR3 sequence: CSVDTGINEQFF. DNA for the CDR3: TGCAGCGTTGATACCGGGATCAATGAGCAGTTCTTC.

The CDR3 region is CASSQDLMLGQRAFF. CDR3 DNA sequence: TGCGCCAGCAGCCAAGATCTGATGTTGGGACAGCGAGCTTTCTTT. V and J are TRBV4-1 and TRBJ1-1; 7 bases map to TRBD1. Germline V gene sequence: CDR1 MGHRA, CDR2 YSYEKL. Germline trimming cut 0 bases from V and 10 bases from J; bases unmatched to any gene: 11. This CDR3 is built from 15 residues.

V usage is TRBV19 and J usage is TRBJ2-2; D may be TRBD1 or TRBD2 (6 bases each). Trimming pared 11 bases from V and 6 bases from J, leaving 13 bases between. This CDR3 is 12 amino acids long. Germline values: CDR1 LNHDA, CDR2 SQIVND (reference sequence). Written as DNA, the CDR3 is TGTGCCCTAAGGGGGGAGGCCGGGGAGCTGTTTTTT. Its protein is CALRGEAGELFF.

The V and J genes are TRBV29-1 and TRBJ2-7, with D hard to call. V lost 3 bases, J lost 2 bases, and 17 bases lay in between. This CDR3 comprises 15 residues. From germline, CDR1 is SQVTM and CDR2 ANQGSEA. The DNA for the CDR3 is TGCAGCGTTGAGCTCCCGGACGCCCTAGCCTACGAGCAGTACTTC. Its translation is CSVELPDALAYEQYF.